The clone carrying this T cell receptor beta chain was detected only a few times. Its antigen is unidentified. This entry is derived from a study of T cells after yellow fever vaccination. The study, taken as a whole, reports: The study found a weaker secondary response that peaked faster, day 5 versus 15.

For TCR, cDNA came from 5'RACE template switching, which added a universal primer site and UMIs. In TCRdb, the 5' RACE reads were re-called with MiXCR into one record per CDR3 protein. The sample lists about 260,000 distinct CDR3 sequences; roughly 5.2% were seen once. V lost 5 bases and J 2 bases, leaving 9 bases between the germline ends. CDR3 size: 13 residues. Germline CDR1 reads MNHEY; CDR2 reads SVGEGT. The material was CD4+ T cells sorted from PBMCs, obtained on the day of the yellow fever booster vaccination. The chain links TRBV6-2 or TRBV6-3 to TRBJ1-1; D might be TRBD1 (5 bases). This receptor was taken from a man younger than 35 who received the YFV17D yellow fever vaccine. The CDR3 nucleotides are TGTGCCAGCAGTGACACAGGAAACACTGAAGCTTTCTTT. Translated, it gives CASSDTGNTEAFF.